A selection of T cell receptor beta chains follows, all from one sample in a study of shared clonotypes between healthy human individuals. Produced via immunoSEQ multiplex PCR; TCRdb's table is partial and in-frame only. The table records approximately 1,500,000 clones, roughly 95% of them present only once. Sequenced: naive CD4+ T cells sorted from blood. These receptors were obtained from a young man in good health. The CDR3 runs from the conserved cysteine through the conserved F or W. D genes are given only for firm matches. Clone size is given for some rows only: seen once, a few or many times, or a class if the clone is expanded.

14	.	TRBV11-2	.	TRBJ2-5	TGTGCCAGCAGCTTAGTGGCAGGTGCGGAGACCCAGTACTTC	CASSLVAGAETQYF
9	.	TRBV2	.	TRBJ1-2	TGTGCCGGACAAGATGGCTACACCTTC	CAGQDGYTF
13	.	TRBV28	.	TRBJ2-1	TGTGCCAGCAGTGGGGACTCTACAGATGAGCAGTTCTTC	CASSGDSTDEQFF
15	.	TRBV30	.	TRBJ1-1	TGTGCCTGGAGTGTTGGACAGCTAATGAACGCTGAAGCTTTCTTT	CAWSVGQLMNAEAFF
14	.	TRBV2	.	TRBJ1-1	TGTGCCAGACCCCGCTCCTCCGTGAACACTGAAGCTTTCTTT	CARPRSSVNTEAFF
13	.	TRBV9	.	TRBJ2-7	TGTGCCAGCAGCGAGCAAACAATTGGCGAGCAGTACTTC	CASSEQTIGEQYF
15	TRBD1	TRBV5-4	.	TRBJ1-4	TGTGCCAGCAGCTTAATAGGGACAGGGAATGAAAAACTGTTTTTT	CASSLIGTGNEKLFF
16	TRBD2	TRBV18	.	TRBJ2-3	TGTGCCAGCTCACCAGCAGCGGGAGGGGACACAGATACGCAGTATTTT	CASSPAAGGDTDTQYF
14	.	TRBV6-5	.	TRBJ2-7	TGTGCCAGCAGTTCAATCAGGGGAACCTACGAGCAGTACTTC	CASSSIRGTYEQYF
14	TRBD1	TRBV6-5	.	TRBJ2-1	TGTGCCAGCAGTTATCGACAGGGGTACAATGAGCAGTTCTTC	CASSYRQGYNEQFF
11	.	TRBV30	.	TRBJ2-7	TGTGCCTGGAGCAGGGACTACGAGCAGTACTTC	CAWSRDYEQYF
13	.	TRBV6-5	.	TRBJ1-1	TGTGCCAGCTCCCTGATGGGGGCGACTGAAGCTTTCTTT	CASSLMGATEAFF
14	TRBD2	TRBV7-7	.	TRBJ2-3	TGTGCTAGCAGCTTAAGTAGCGGGACAGATACGCAGTATTTT	CASSLSSGTDTQYF
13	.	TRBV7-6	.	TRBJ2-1	TGTGCCAGCAGCGCGGACTTGGGCCCTGAGCAGTTCTTC	CASSADLGPEQFF
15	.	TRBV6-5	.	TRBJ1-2	TGTGCCAGCAGCTTAGTTCAGGGGTATAACTATGGCTACACCTTC	CASSLVQGYNYGYTF
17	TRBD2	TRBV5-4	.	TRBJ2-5	TGTGCCAGCAGCTCCCCGGGGACTAGCGGAGGGGGGGAGACCCAGTACTTC	CASSSPGTSGGGETQYF
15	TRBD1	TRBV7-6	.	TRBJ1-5	TGTGCCAGCAGCACCACGACAGGGGTGGGACAGCCCCAGCATTTT	CASSTTTGVGQPQHF
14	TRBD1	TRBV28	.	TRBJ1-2	TGTGCCAGCAGTTCTGGACAGGGAATCTATGGCTACACCTTC	CASSSGQGIYGYTF
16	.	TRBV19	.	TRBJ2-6	TGTGCCAGTACCCTGCGCGAGGGTCGAAGGGCCAACGTCCTGACTTTC	CASTLREGRRANVLTF
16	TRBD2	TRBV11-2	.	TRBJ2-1	TGTGCCAGCAGCTCTGCTACTAGCGGGAGTTTGATTGAGCAGTTCTTC	CASSSATSGSLIEQFF
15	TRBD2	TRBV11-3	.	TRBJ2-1	TGTGCCAGCAGTTCGGGGGGATTCTCCTACAATGAGCAGTTCTTC	CASSSGGFSYNEQFF
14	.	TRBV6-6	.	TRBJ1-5	TGTGCCAGCAGGAAGACGGATAGCAATCAGCCCCAGCATTTT	CASRKTDSNQPQHF
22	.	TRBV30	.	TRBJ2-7	TGTGCCTGGAGTGCGGTGGGTAGAAACAGGGTGGCTAGCCGAAGTGGGGAATACGAGCAGTACTTC	CAWSAVGRNRVASRSGEYEQYF
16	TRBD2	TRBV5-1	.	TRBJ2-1	TGCGCCAGCAGCTTCCTGACTAGCGGGTCCTACAATGAGCAGTTCTTC	CASSFLTSGSYNEQFF
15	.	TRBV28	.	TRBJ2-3	TGTGCCAGCACCCCCTCGACTCCTAGCACAGATACGCAGTATTTT	CASTPSTPSTDTQYF
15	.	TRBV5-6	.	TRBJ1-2	TGTGCCAGCAGCTTGTTCGCAGGCCAGAACTATGGCTACACCTTC	CASSLFAGQNYGYTF
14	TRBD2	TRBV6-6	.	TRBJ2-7	TGTGCCAGCAGTGATTGGGGGGGTGCCTACGAGCAGTACTTC	CASSDWGGAYEQYF
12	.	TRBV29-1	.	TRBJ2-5	TGCAGCGTTGGCTTGGTGGGAAAGACCCAGTACTTC	CSVGLVGKTQYF
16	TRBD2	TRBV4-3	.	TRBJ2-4	TGCGCCAGCAGCCAAGTAGTAGCGGGAGCCAAAAACATTCAGTACTTC	CASSQVVAGAKNIQYF
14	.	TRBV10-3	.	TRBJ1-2	TGTGCCATCAGCAACAGGGAGGGCTTCTATGGCTACACCTTC	CAISNREGFYGYTF
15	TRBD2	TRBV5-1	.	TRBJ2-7	TGCGCCAGCAGCTTGGCCTTGGGCGGGAGCTACGAGCAGTACTTC	CASSLALGGSYEQYF
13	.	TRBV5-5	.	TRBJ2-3	TGTGCCAGCAGCTTGGCCGGAACAGATACGCAGTATTTT	CASSLAGTDTQYF
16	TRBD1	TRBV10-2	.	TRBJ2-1	TGCGCCAGCAGTGAGTTAGCTGGACAGGGGCTGAATGAGCAGTTCTTC	CASSELAGQGLNEQFF
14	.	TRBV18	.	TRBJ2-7	TGTGCCACCGCCCCTTCTCCTAGCTCCTACGAGCAGTACTTC	CATAPSPSSYEQYF
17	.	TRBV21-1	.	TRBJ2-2	TGTGCCAGCAGCAAAGTTTACAGGGTCGAGAACACCGGGGAGCTGTTTTTT	CASSKVYRVENTGELFF
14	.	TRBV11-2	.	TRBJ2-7	TGTGCCAGCAGTTCCCCCCCCGGGCACGGCGAGCAGTACTTC	CASSSPPGHGEQYF
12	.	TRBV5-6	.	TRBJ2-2	TGTGCCAGCAGCTTTGTGGCCGGGGAGCTGTTTTTT	CASSFVAGELFF
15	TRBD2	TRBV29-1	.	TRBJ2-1	TGCAGCGTTGAAGGCCCCCCGGGACTAGCGGGACTGCAGTTCTTC	CSVEGPPGLAGLQFF
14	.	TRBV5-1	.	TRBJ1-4	TGCGCCAGCAGCAAGGAAGGTGCTAATGAAAAACTGTTTTTT	CASSKEGANEKLFF
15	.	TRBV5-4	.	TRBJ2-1	TGTGCCAGCAGCTTGGACTCCGGGGTTACGAATGAGCAGTTCTTC	CASSLDSGVTNEQFF
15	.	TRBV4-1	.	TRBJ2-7	TGCGCCAGCAGCCAAGAGGGGAAGATCTCCTACGAGCAGTACTTC	CASSQEGKISYEQYF
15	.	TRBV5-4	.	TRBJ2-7	TGTGCCAGCAGCCTAAATGGCGGGGACAGCTACGAGCAGTACTTC	CASSLNGGDSYEQYF
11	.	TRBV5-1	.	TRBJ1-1	TGCGCCAGCAGAGAGGGAATTGAAGCTTTCTTT	CASREGIEAFF
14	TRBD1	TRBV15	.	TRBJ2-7	TGTGCCACCAGCAGGGGACAGGGGGCCTACGAGCAGTACTTC	CATSRGQGAYEQYF
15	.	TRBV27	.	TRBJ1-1	TGTGCCAGCAGTTTAATGGGAACAGGGAACACTGAAGCTTTCTTT	CASSLMGTGNTEAFF
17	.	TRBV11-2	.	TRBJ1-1	TGTGCCAGCAGCTTAGATCGCGGGGTCAGGGTGAACACTGAAGCTTTCTTT	CASSLDRGVRVNTEAFF
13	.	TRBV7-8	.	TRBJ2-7	TGTGCCAGCAGCTTGGTGGGGCCCTACGAGCAGTACTTC	CASSLVGPYEQYF
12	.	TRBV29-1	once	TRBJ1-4	TGCAGCGCCTCGAGCCCTAATGAAAAACTGTTTTTT	CSASSPNEKLFF
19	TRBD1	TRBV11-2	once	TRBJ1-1	TGTGCCAGCAGCTTAGATCCCCACCGGGACAGGGATCGGAACACTGAAGCTTTCTTT	CASSLDPHRDRDRNTEAFF
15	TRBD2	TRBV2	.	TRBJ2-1	TGTGCCAGCAGTGAACGGACTAGCGGGAGGGATGAGCAGTTCTTC	CASSERTSGRDEQFF
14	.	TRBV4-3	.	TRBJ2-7	TGCGCCAGCAGCCAAGAGCCGAGGATTAGCGAGCAGTACTTC	CASSQEPRISEQYF
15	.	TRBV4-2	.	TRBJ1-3	TGTGCCAGCAGCCAAGAGGGGGCAAGTGGAAACACCATATATTTT	CASSQEGASGNTIYF
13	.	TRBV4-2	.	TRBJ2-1	TGTGCCAGCAGCACGATTGGATACAATGAGCAGTTCTTC	CASSTIGYNEQFF
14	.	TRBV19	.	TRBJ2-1	TGTGCCAGTACTGCGAGACCCGTAGGCAATGAGCAGTTCTTC	CASTARPVGNEQFF
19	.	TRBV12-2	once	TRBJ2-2	TGTGCAAGTCGCTTAACAAGGGCCCCATCTAGGGCGAACACCGGGGAGCTGTTTTTT	CASRLTRAPSRANTGELFF